Reported below is one TCR beta chain. Its antigen is currently unknown. The data derive from a study of shared clonotypes between healthy human individuals. The study, taken as a whole, reports: Clonotype sharing among donors, it was expected, would be affected by sequencing depth.

The test was conducted at deep level. The authors split each subset's genomic DNA evenly across several immunoSEQ plates. Assay: immunoSEQ multiplex PCR; the TCRdb copy retains only in-frame clones and omits some. Among about 2.1 million clones listed, over 85% were seen once. The naive CD8 subset, CD45RO-negative cells positively selected for CCR7, excluded terminally differentiated effector memory CD45RA+ cells. CDR1 SGHNT and CDR2 YYREEE come from the germline V gene (reference sequence). V lost 4 bases to trimming and J lost 0 bases, with 14 bases between them. There are 17 residues in the CDR3. Sequenced: naive CD8+ T cells from PBMCs. The TCR was taken from a man between 18 and 29 years old in good health. Some clones in this sample may be carry-over from other donors' samples. V usage is TRBV5-4 and J usage is TRBJ2-6; tentatively, D is TRBD1 (5 bases). CDR3 nucleotides: TGTGCCAGCAGCCCGTTTGGGGCTTACTCTGGGGCCAACGTCCTGACTTTC. This sequence encodes CASSPFGAYSGANVLTF.